Shown below are 3 T cell receptor beta chains from a single sample sequenced in a study of blood T cell repertoires in COVID-19. TCRdb's copy holds only in-frame clones and misses some; the assay was immunoSEQ multiplex PCR. Here the sample spans around 260,000 clones, 75% to 90% being singletons. The sample taken for sequencing was peripheral blood. Receptors originate from a man in his sixties who had recovered from COVID-19.

This chain uses TRBV30 with TRBJ2-3, with D maybe TRBD2 (8 bases). The germline gives CDR1 GTSNPN, CDR2 SVGIG (reference sequence). The CDR3 is 17 residues long. Trimming pared 0 bases from V and 1 base from J, leaving 17 bases between. The CDR3 is CAWSVGGQRGRTDTQYF. For the CDR3, the DNA is TGTGCCTGGAGTGTAGGGGGACAGCGGGGGCGCACAGATACGCAGTATTTT.

The chain links TRBV12-1 to TRBJ2-1; the D call of TRBD2 is as the table states it, not checked on the DNA. TRBV12-1 is flagged as a pseudogene. The CDR3 has 16 amino acids. CDR3 nucleotide sequence: TGTGCCGCCGGGGAGGGGCGGCTAGCGCAAAACAATGAGCAGTTCTTC. Residues: CAAGEGRLAQNNEQFF.

This clone was detected a few times. This chain uses TRBV18 with TRBJ2-7, with D possibly matching TRBD1 (5 bases). The germline CDR1 and CDR2 sequences are KGHSH and LQKENI. Trimming took 5 bases from V and 4 from J, leaving 15 bases between them. CDR3 size: 14 residues. CDR3: CASSDRQSGYEQYF. CDR3 DNA sequence: TGTGCCAGCTCAGACCGACAGAGTGGATACGAGCAGTACTTC.